Below are 31 T cell receptor beta chains sequenced from a single sample in a study of T cell changes during pregnancy in multiple sclerosis. The assay was immunoSEQ multiplex PCR, and TCRdb's table has in-frame clones only and misses some. The sample yields fewer than 20,000 clones, about 85% seen once. Specimen: CD8+ T cells from peripheral blood mononuclear cells, collected after pregnancy. The receptors were sampled from a female donor with multiple sclerosis, enrolled in a pregnancy study.

In nucleotides, the CDR3 is TGTGCCAGCATGTCGGAGACTGAAGCTTTCTTT. Its translation is CASMSETEAFF. V is TRBV27 and J is TRBJ1-1, with D uncertain. The CDR3 consists of 11 residues. The ends were cut back, 7 bases at V and 5 bases at J, with 8 bases in the middle. Germline V lookup: CDR1 MNHEY, CDR2 SMNVEV (reference sequence).

This sequence joins TRBV6-6 and TRBJ2-7; 11 positions match TRBD2. Germline values: CDR1 MNHNY, CDR2 SVGAGI (reference sequence). V shed 2 bases, J shed 0 bases, and the junction held 3 bases outside the gene matches. The CDR3 runs to 16 residues. CDR3 loop: CASSYRGLADSYEQYF. Written as DNA, the CDR3 is TGTGCCAGCAGTTACAGGGGACTAGCGGACTCCTACGAGCAGTACTTC.

The CDR3 spells CASSRHGGREQYF. CDR3 coding DNA: TGTGCCAGCAGCCGTCACGGGGGACGCGAGCAGTACTTC. J is TRBJ2-7 and V is TRBV7-9; maybe TRBD2 (6 bases). CDR3 size: 13 residues. V lost 5 bases and J lost 6, with 14 bases in between. Germline assignment: CDR1 SEHNR and CDR2 FQNEAQ (reference sequence).

This chain connects TRBV15 to TRBJ2-1; 8 bases line up with TRBD2. This CDR3 has 16 amino acids. Germline CDR1 reads LNHNV; CDR2 reads YYDKDF (reference sequence). Trimming removed 0 bases from V and 8 bases from J; junction bases left unmatched: 9. CDR3 region: CATSRDRGGGFDEQFF. CDR3 coding DNA: TGTGCCACCAGCAGAGATCGGGGCGGGGGGTTCGATGAGCAGTTCTTC.

This chain uses TRBV5-5 with TRBJ1-2, with 9 bases aligning to TRBD1. CDR1 SGHKS and CDR2 YYEKEE come from the germline V gene (reference sequence). V was clipped by 3 bases and J by 3 bases; unmatched bases: 9. The CDR3 spans 16 residues. The CDR3: CASSSTWDREDYGYTF. The CDR3, as DNA: TGTGCCAGCAGCTCTACCTGGGACAGGGAAGACTATGGCTACACCTTC.

The count of this clone is one. This chain links TRBV7-9 with TRBJ2-1, with D tentatively TRBD2 (7 bases). The CDR3 is 16 amino acids. Deletions cut 5 bases from V and 3 bases from J, with 17 bases between. CDR1 is SEHNR and CDR2 is FQNEAQ in the germline V gene (reference sequence). The CDR3 spells CASSPVGGANYNEQFF. CDR3 DNA sequence: TGTGCCAGCAGCCCGGTGGGGGGGGCTAACTACAATGAGCAGTTCTTC.

The chain carries TRBV13 and TRBJ1-2; D uncertain. In germline, CDR1 is PRHDT, CDR2 FYEKMQ (reference sequence). The CDR3 sequence is 11 residues long. V lost 0 bases and J lost 13, with 9 bases in between. CDR3 in amino acids: CASSLGQRSTF. In DNA, the CDR3 is TGTGCCAGCAGCTTAGGGCAGAGGAGCACCTTC.

The count of this clone is one. This CDR3 reads CAIGTGTGLSGRINVLTF. CDR3 coding DNA: TGTGCCATCGGTACCGGGACAGGACTTTCAGGAAGGATTAACGTCCTGACTTTC. The rearrangement joins TRBV10-3 to TRBJ2-6, with 8 bases identical to TRBD1. After removal of 8 bases from V and 10 bases from J, the junction contained 22 bases not matched to a gene. Germline CDR1 reads ENHRY; CDR2 reads SYGVKD. This CDR3 comprises 18 residues.

The chain employs TRBV19 and TRBJ2-7; D is uncertain. Trimming removed 10 bases at V and 0 bases at J, with 13 bases between. CDR1 is LNHDA and CDR2 is SQIVND in the germline V gene (reference sequence). The CDR3 runs 13 residues. The CDR3 region is CATKLTGSYEQYF. The CDR3 nucleotides are TGTGCCACGAAATTGACTGGCTCCTACGAGCAGTACTTC.

This clone has only one observation. The rearrangement uses TRBV6-1 and TRBJ2-7; unclear D gene. This CDR3 has 14 amino acids. Germline V lookup: CDR1 MNHNS, CDR2 SASEGT. V lost 1 base to trimming and J lost 0 bases, with 7 bases between them. CDR3 residues: CASSEGMSSYEQYF. CDR3 DNA sequence: TGTGCCAGCAGTGAAGGTATGAGCTCCTACGAGCAGTACTTC.

The chain links TRBV19 to TRBJ2-1; D might be TRBD2 (6 bases). Trimming left V 4 bases short and J 9 bases short, with 13 bases between. Germline V gives CDR1 LNHDA, CDR2 SQIVND (reference sequence). This CDR3 region has 13 residues. The CDR3 DNA reads as TGTGCCAGTAGTAGGGGGGAGATGGGTGAGCAGTTCTTC. Amino acid sequence: CASSRGEMGEQFF.

V gene TRBV7-9 combines with J gene TRBJ2-1; the match to TRBD1 covers 7 bases. CDR1 is SEHNR, CDR2 FQNEAQ, per germline (reference sequence). V trimming: 5 bases; J trimming: 10 bases; junction bases outside the gene matches: 17. The CDR3 sequence is 16 residues long. DNA for the CDR3: TGTGCCAGCAGCCCAGTTACCCTCGACAGGGTTGGGGAGCAGTTCTTC. Its protein is CASSPVTLDRVGEQFF.

V and J are TRBV9 and TRBJ1-2; tentatively, D is TRBD1 (6 bases). Germline V CDR1 and CDR2: SGDLS, YYNGEE. Trimming stripped 6 bases from V and 11 bases from J, with 14 bases between. The CDR3 length is 11 residues. In DNA form, the CDR3 reads TGTGCCAGCAACGAGGGACACGTTTACACCTTC. Its protein is CASNEGHVYTF. The full variable domain, completed using reference TRBV9 and TRBJ1-2, is DSGVTQTPKHLITATGQRVTLRCSPRSGDLSVYWYQQSLDQGLQFLIQYYNGEERAKGNILERFSAQQFPDLHSELNLSSLELGDSALYFCASNEGHVYTFGSGTRLTVV.

J is TRBJ2-7 and V is TRBV27; 8 bases fit TRBD2. This CDR3 region has 14 residues. In germline, CDR1 is MNHEY, CDR2 SMNVEV (reference sequence). The trim removed 5 bases at V and 6 bases at J, leaving 9 bases unmatched. The CDR3 region is CASSILAGNSEQYF. CDR3 in DNA: TGTGCCAGCAGTATTTTAGCGGGAAATTCCGAGCAGTACTTC.

This clone is categorized as medium-sized. The rearrangement links TRBV2 to TRBJ1-5; 9 bases align to TRBD1. Losses at the gene ends were 2 bases for V and 3 bases for J; bases not matched to a gene: 2. The CDR3 is 15 residues long. Germline CDR1 is SNHLY and CDR2 is FYNNEI. The CDR3 DNA follows: TGTGCCAGCAGTGAACTACAGGGGGCCAATCAGCCCCAGCATTTT. It is translated as CASSELQGANQPQHF.

The V call is TRBV29-1, the J call TRBJ1-4, with D perhaps matching TRBD1 (6 bases). Trimming took off 5 bases at V and 7 bases at J, with 14 bases between the two ends. CDR1 and CDR2 (germline): SQVTM, ANQGSEA. The CDR3 is made up of 13 amino acids. CDR3: CSVRSRGTEKLFF. The CDR3 DNA is TGCAGCGTTCGGAGCAGGGGTACTGAAAAACTGTTTTTT.

This sequence joins TRBV6-4 and TRBJ2-2, with 7 bases identical to TRBD1. Germline V gives CDR1 MRHNA, CDR2 SNTAGT. CDR3 length: 14 residues. Trimming cost V 3 bases and J 4 bases; bases outside gene matches: 2. The CDR3 protein is CASSESGGTGELFF. CDR3 DNA: TGTGCCAGCAGTGAATCAGGGGGCACCGGGGAGCTGTTTTTT.

This chain uses TRBV6-1 with TRBJ2-7; TRBD1 matches 7 bases. The CDR3 is 14 residues long. V was pared by 6 bases and J by 2 bases, with 7 bases of the junction left unmatched. Germline-derived CDR1 and CDR2 are MNHNS and SASEGT. The CDR3 sequence is CASRTGTGTYEQYF. The DNA for the CDR3 is TGTGCCAGCAGGACAGGGACGGGAACCTACGAGCAGTACTTC.

V and J are TRBV10-2 and TRBJ2-3; D is perhaps TRBD2 (5 bases). Germline values: CDR1 WSHSY, CDR2 SAAADI. Trimming shortened V by 2 bases and J by 6 bases, and 12 bases separated the two germline ends. CDR3 size: 14 residues. Written as DNA, the CDR3 is TGCGCCAGCAGTGAGACGGAGACGGGGGATACGCAGTATTTT. Amino acids: CASSETETGDTQYF.

The genes are TRBV10-3 and TRBJ1-1, with D perhaps matching TRBD1 (5 bases). The CDR3 is made up of 13 amino acids. Germline V gene data show CDR1 as ENHRY and CDR2 as SYGVKD. The DNA for the CDR3 is TGTGCATCAAGAAATGGGGGGAGCACTGAAGCTTTCTTT. Encoded protein: CASRNGGSTEAFF.

The rearrangement joins TRBV4-1 to TRBJ1-1; 8 bases are a match to TRBD1. The CDR3 is 16 residues long. Germline CDR1 and CDR2: MGHRA and YSYEKL. J gave up 4 bases and V 4 bases, and 11 bases lay outside the gene matches. The CDR3 protein is CASSRGQGAPGTEAFF. The CDR3 nucleotides are TGCGCCAGCAGCCGAGGCCAGGGGGCTCCGGGCACTGAAGCTTTCTTT.

This chain uses TRBV5-6 with TRBJ2-5; TRBD2 aligns across 7 bases. The CDR3 extends over 16 amino acids. After removal of 1 base from V and 5 bases from J, the junction contained 11 bases not matched to a gene. The germline V gene has CDR1 SGHDT and CDR2 YYEEEE. The CDR3 nucleotides are TGTGCCAGCAGCTTGCCTAGCGGAAGTTCCTCTGAGACCCAGTACTTC. As protein: CASSLPSGSSSETQYF. Full variable domain (rest looked up from reference TRBV5-6 and TRBJ2-5): DAGVTQSPTHLIKTRGQQVTLRCSPKSGHDTVSWYQQALGQGPQFIFQYYEEEERQRGNFPDRFSGHQFPNYSSELNVNALLLGDSALYLCASSLPSGSSSETQYFGPGTRLLVL.

The chain joins TRBV19 to TRBJ2-1; maybe TRBD2 (5 bases). V lost 4 bases, J lost 7 bases, and 11 bases lay in between. CDR1 LNHDA and CDR2 SQIVND come from the germline V gene (reference sequence). The CDR3 loop spans 13 amino acids. In DNA form, the CDR3 reads TGTGCCAGTAGTACCGGGAAAGGAAATGAGCAGTTCTTC. Translating gives CASSTGKGNEQFF. Full variable domain (rest looked up from reference TRBV19 and TRBJ2-1): DGGITQSPKYLFRKEGQNVTLSCEQNLNHDAMYWYRQDPGQGLRLIYYSQIVNDFQKGDIAEGYSVSREKKESFPLTVTSAQKNPTAFYLCASSTGKGNEQFFGPGTRLTVL.

The gene calls are TRBV13 and TRBJ1-5, with a tentative D call TRBD1 (5 bases). The CDR3 is 12 residues long. CDR1 is PRHDT and CDR2 is FYEKMQ in the germline V gene (reference sequence). V lost 6 bases and J 9 bases, leaving 12 bases between the germline ends. This chain's CDR3 is CASSQGSRPQHF. The CDR3 DNA follows: TGTGCCAGCAGTCAGGGCTCGAGGCCCCAGCATTTT.

The genes are TRBV11-1 and TRBJ2-7; a possible D gene is TRBD1 (6 bases). Germline-derived CDR1 and CDR2 are SGHAT and FQDESV (reference sequence). The V gene lost 0 bases and the J gene lost 6 bases, with 9 bases spanning the gap. CDR3 size: 13 residues. The CDR3 sequence: CASSLAGGLEQYF. For the CDR3, the DNA is TGTGCCAGCAGCTTAGCAGGGGGTCTCGAGCAGTACTTC. Full variable domain (outside the CDR3, taken from reference TRBV11-1 and TRBJ2-7): EAEVAQSPRYKITEKSQAVAFWCDPISGHATLYWYRQILGQGPELLVQFQDESVVDDSQLPKDRFSAERLKGVDSTLKIQPAELGDSAMYLCASSLAGGLEQYFGPGTRLTVT.

This rearrangement joins TRBV30 to TRBJ2-7, with TRBD2 matching over 10 bases. Germline V gives CDR1 GTSNPN, CDR2 SVGIG (reference sequence). The J segment lost 3 bases and the V segment lost 4 bases, leaving 6 bases of the junction unmatched. The CDR3 is 14 residues long. CDR3 coding DNA: TGTGCCTGGAAAGGGCTAGCGGGAGACTACGAGCAGTACTTC. Its protein is CAWKGLAGDYEQYF.

This rearrangement joins TRBV7-9 to TRBJ1-1; no clear D. Looked up from germline, CDR1 is SEHNR and CDR2 is FQNEAQ (reference sequence). The CDR3 totals 14 residues. V was pared by 0 bases and J by 2 bases, with 7 bases between. The DNA for the CDR3 is TGTGCCAGCAGCTTAGCTCCAGTAAACACTGAAGCTTTCTTT. Residues: CASSLAPVNTEAFF.

The rearrangement links TRBV11-2 to TRBJ2-7; TRBD2 is a possible D gene (6 bases). V was shortened by 3 bases and J by 6 bases, with 12 bases between the two germline ends. Germline values: CDR1 SGHAT, CDR2 FQNNGV. The CDR3 consists of 13 residues. As DNA, the CDR3 is TGTGCCAGCAGCTTTTCTCCGGGACTCGAGCAGTACTTC. Protein product: CASSFSPGLEQYF.

The rearrangement links TRBV27 to TRBJ2-7; D gene ambiguous. The germline V gene has CDR1 MNHEY and CDR2 SMNVEV (reference sequence). This CDR3 is built from 14 residues. V lost 2 bases and J lost 3, with 11 bases in between. Here the CDR3 DNA reads TGTGCCAGCAGTTTACTAGGCGGTATCTACGAGCAGTACTTC. Translated, it gives CASSLLGGIYEQYF.

Note on this clone: The identical CDR3 is also encoded by other nucleotide sequences in the sample. This rearrangement joins TRBV19 to TRBJ2-1; TRBD2 matches 8 bases. Germline values: CDR1 LNHDA, CDR2 SQIVND (reference sequence). V shed 3 bases, J shed 5 bases, and the junction held 6 bases outside the gene matches. There are 15 residues in the CDR3. The CDR3 DNA reads TGTGCCAGTAGTATCGGCGCGGGAGGACACAATGAGCAGTTCTTC. As protein: CASSIGAGGHNEQFF.

CDR3 residues: CASSLTLAGGPGAYNEQFF. Written as DNA, the CDR3 is TGTGCCAGCAGCTTAACGTTGGCGGGAGGGCCTGGGGCCTACAATGAGCAGTTCTTC. This chain uses TRBV7-3 with TRBJ2-1; 9 bases agree with TRBD2. This CDR3 has 19 amino acids. V shed 0 bases and J 2 bases; nucleotides not matched to a gene: 11. Germline CDR1 and CDR2: SGHTA and FQGTGA.